This TCR beta chain was captured by sequencing in a study of blood T cell repertoires in COVID-19. On the study more broadly: Donors in the United States, Italy and Spain gave samples during acute or convalescent COVID-19. Sources were T cells, B-cell-depleted T cells, or PBMCs; the material itself was cDNA or gDNA.

Authors' data handling: Estimates of nucleated cell counts were drawn from the amplification of reference gene primers. Sequenced by immunoSEQ multiplex PCR; TCRdb stores in-frame clones only, minus some. For V, J and clone size, that table is used; D and trimming come from the DNA. Of approximately 170,000 clones listed, about 87% are singletons. The V gene lost 1 base and the J gene lost 9 bases, with 9 bases spanning the gap. Germline CDR1 SGHKS, CDR2 YYEKEE (reference sequence). The CDR3 sequence is 12 residues long. The V call is TRBV5-5, the J call TRBJ2-3; the D gene is possibly TRBD2 (6 bases). This TCR was sampled from a man in his sixties with acute or convalescent COVID-19. The sample taken for sequencing was peripheral blood. The CDR3 sequence is CASSLPGETQYF. CDR3 DNA: TGTGCCAGCAGCTTGCCGGGAGAGACGCAGTATTTT.